A single sample gave rise to the 23 T cell receptor gamma chains below, sequenced in a study of gamma-delta chains in newborns, infants, children. TCRdb re-called clones from the reads using CATT. The sample lists about 250 gamma-chain clones, 40% to 65% occurring once. The sample was blood. These receptors came from a child who was a newborn, infant or young child, either healthy, febrile or measles-vaccinated (not recorded which).

The CDR3 protein is CATWDGRTGWFKIF. Written as DNA, the CDR3 is TGTGCCACCTGGGACGGGAGGACTGGTTGGTTCAAGATATTT. V gene TRGV2 combines with J gene TRGJP1. CDR3 length: 14 residues. CDR1 EGSNGY and CDR2 YDSYNSKV come from the germline V gene. Germline trimming cut 0 bases from V and 5 bases from J; bases unmatched to any gene: 3.

V is TRGV5 and J is TRGJP2. TCRdb records no J gene; here it was assigned by comparing the DNA to germline. CDR1 and CDR2 (germline): VINAFY, YDVSNSKD. Germline trimming cut 2 bases from V and 3 bases from J; bases unmatched to any gene: 9. This CDR3 comprises 16 residues. DNA for the CDR3: TGTGCCACCTGGGACACAGTTGGGGGTAGTGATTGGATCAAGACGTTT. The encoded protein is CATWDTVGGSDWIKTF.

The chain carries TRGV2 and TRGJ1 or TRGJ2. Since TCRdb gives no J gene, matching the DNA to germline was used here to assign it. The CDR3 is 11 residues long. V was clipped by 0 bases and J by 11 bases; unmatched bases: 4. Looked up from germline, CDR1 is EGSNGY and CDR2 is YDSYNSKV. CDR3 nucleotides: TGTGCCACCTGGGACGGGCCTCAGAAACTCTTT. It specifies CATWDGPQKLF.

This clone was found a few times. The chain uses TRGV9 and TRGJP. The J gene was not available in TCRdb and was assigned here by matching the DNA to germline segments. The V and J ends lost 5 bases and 6 bases, in that order; junction bases with no gene match: 7. Germline V gene sequence: CDR1 GITISATS, CDR2 ISYDGTV (reference sequence). This CDR3 has 16 amino acids. The CDR3, as DNA: TGTGCCTTGTGGGGGGAAGGAGAGTTGGGCAAAAAAATCAAGGTATTT. It codes for CALWGEGELGKKIKVF.

Worth noting for this clone: A much larger clone differs from this one at a single base, so this may be a read error. The V and J genes are TRGV8 and TRGJ1 or TRGJ2. Because TCRdb records no J gene, it was assigned here through a match of the DNA to germline. Germline values: CDR1 VENAVY, CDR2 YDSYNSRV. With 4 bases clipped from V and 10 bases from J, the junction kept 7 bases outside the gene matches. The CDR3 totals 11 residues. The CDR3 here is CATWDRLKKLF. The CDR3 DNA is TGTGCCACCTGGGACCGTCTGAAGAAACTCTTT.

A note on this clone: One base away lies a much larger clone, so this may be a sequencing read error. Other DNA sequences within the sample encode an identical CDR3. This chain joins TRGV9 and TRGJP1. The J gene is not listed in TCRdb, so it was assigned here from a DNA match to germline. This CDR3 region has 16 residues. Germline V lookup: CDR1 GITISATS, CDR2 ISYDGTV (reference sequence). Here the CDR3 DNA reads TGTGCCTTGTCGGCGTCCGGACATACTACTGGTTGGTTCAAGATATTT. Translation: CALSASGHTTGWFKIF.

About this clone itself: Since a much larger clone is just one base distant, this may be a read error. The chain employs TRGV3 and TRGJ1 or TRGJ2. No J segment appears in TCRdb, so it was assigned here by matching the sequence to germline. In germline, CDR1 is VTNTFY, CDR2 YDVSTARD (reference sequence). The trim removed 0 bases at V and 7 bases at J, leaving 6 bases unmatched. The CDR3 is 13 residues long. CDR3 residues: CATWDRPQYKKLF. The DNA of the CDR3 is TGTGCCACCTGGGACAGGCCCCAGTATAAGAAACTCTTT.

The V and J genes are TRGV4 and TRGJ1 or TRGJ2. The V gene's germline CDR1 is EGSTGY and CDR2 YDSYTSSV. The CDR3 sequence is 14 residues long. Trimming at V came to 0 bases and at J to 1 base, leaving 3 bases not matched to a gene. The chain's CDR3 is CATWDGPNYYKKLF. CDR3 nucleotides: TGTGCCACCTGGGATGGGCCAAATTATTATAAGAAACTCTTT.

On this clone itself: This sample includes further DNA sequences coding for the same CDR3. The chain carries TRGV9 and TRGJP. Here the J gene came from matching the DNA to germline, since TCRdb omits it. From germline, CDR1 is GITISATS and CDR2 ISYDGTV (reference sequence). V shed 2 bases, J shed 4 bases, and the junction held 2 bases outside the gene matches. The CDR3 extends over 16 amino acids. The DNA for the CDR3 is TGTGCCTTGTGGGAGGCACAAGAGTTGGGCAAAAAAATCAAGGTATTT. It encodes CALWEAQELGKKIKVF.

V and J are TRGV9 and TRGJP. TCRdb offers no J gene call, so here the DNA was matched to germline to obtain one. CDR3 length equals 17 residues. V lost 3 bases to trimming and J lost 1 base; unmatched junction nucleotides: 3. Germline V CDR1 and CDR2: GITISATS, ISYDGTV (reference sequence). In DNA, the CDR3 is TGTGCCTTGTGGGAGCCCGGGCAAGAGTTGGGCAAAAAAATCAAGGTATTT. Translated: CALWEPGQELGKKIKVF.

In regard to this clone: A much larger clone lies a single base off, so this may be a read error. This rearrangement joins TRGV9 to TRGJ1 or TRGJ2. CDR1 is GITISATS, CDR2 ISYDGTV, per germline (reference sequence). CDR3 length: 13 amino acids. Unmatched junction bases numbered 7, after V lost 5 bases and J lost 3 bases. The CDR3 DNA sequence: TGTGCCTTGTGGGCGGGCCGTTATTATAAGAAACTCTTT. Its protein product is CALWAGRYYKKLF.

As to this clone: This may arise from a read error, as a much more abundant clone is one base away. Other nucleotide sequences in the sample specify the same CDR3. V usage is TRGV9 and J usage is TRGJ1 or TRGJ2. TCRdb is silent on the J gene; assignment here came from matching the DNA to germline. Germline V gives CDR1 GITISATS, CDR2 ISYDGTV (reference sequence). The V and J ends lost 3 bases and 4 bases, in that order; junction bases with no gene match: 12. The CDR3 spans 15 residues. This chain's CDR3 is CALWEMRLEYYKKLF. Written as DNA, the CDR3 is TGTGCCTTGTGGGAGATGAGATTAGAGTATTATAAGAAACTCTTT.

The assigned J gene is TRGJP, but the V gene is uncalled. The CDR3 has 15 residues. The CDR3 reads CALWEPRGGKKIKVF. The CDR3 DNA reads as TGTGCCTTGTGGGAACCTCGAGGAGGCAAAAAAATCAAGGTATTT.

The gene calls are TRGV8 and TRGJ1 or TRGJ2. Trimming removed 2 bases from V and 3 bases from J; junction bases left unmatched: 7. This CDR3 comprises 14 residues. Per germline, CDR1 VENAVY and CDR2 YDSYNSRV. This CDR3 is CATWDIPIYYKKLF. The CDR3 bases are TGTGCCACCTGGGATATCCCCATTTATTATAAGAAACTCTTT.

This clone was seen only once. A single base is all that separates this from a far larger clone, so a read error is likely. The rearrangement links TRGV9 to TRGJP. The J gene was missing in TCRdb and was found by matching the end of the DNA to germline. Germline V lookup: CDR1 GITISATS, CDR2 ISYDGTV (reference sequence). CDR3 length: 16 residues. The chain's CDR3 is CALWEVQEFGKKIKVF. In DNA form, the CDR3 reads TGTGCCTTGTGGGAGGTGCAAGAGTTTGGCAAAAAAATCAAGGTATTT.

This chain joins TRGV9 and TRGJP. The J gene, absent from TCRdb, was called here by matching the DNA to germline. Germline trimming cut 0 bases from V and 6 bases from J; bases unmatched to any gene: 5. Germline V gene data show CDR1 as GITISATS and CDR2 as ISYDGTV (reference sequence). The CDR3 has 17 residues. This CDR3 is CALWEVLRELGKKIKVF. DNA for the CDR3: TGTGCCTTGTGGGAGGTGTTAAGAGAGTTGGGCAAAAAAATCAAGGTATTT.

This clone is termed large. The J gene is TRGJ1 or TRGJ2, the V gene TRGV8. Germline V CDR1 and CDR2: VENAVY, YDSYNSRV. The CDR3 is made up of 11 amino acids. Trimming took 4 bases from V and 9 from J; bases not matched to a gene: 6. The CDR3: CATWDRLKKLF. In nucleotides, the CDR3 is TGTGCCACCTGGGACCGTCTTAAGAAACTCTTT.

A remark on this clone: With a much larger clone just one base away, this may be a read error. Other DNA sequences in this specimen translate into the identical CDR3. The V gene reported is TRGV9; the J gene is uncalled. Germline CDR1 is GITISATS and CDR2 is ISYDGTV (reference sequence). There are 9 residues in the CDR3. CDR3 nucleotides: TGTGCCTTGTGGGAGGTCCCCCTCTTT. Translation gives CALWEVPLF.

Comments on this clone: Being one base from a much bigger clone, this may be a read error. The chain recombines TRGV9 with TRGJ1 or TRGJ2. The J gene was not available in TCRdb and was assigned here by matching the DNA to germline segments. The J segment lost 3 bases and the V segment lost 3 bases, leaving 11 bases of the junction unmatched. Per the germline V gene, CDR1 is GITISATS and CDR2 is ISYDGTV (reference sequence). There are 15 residues in the CDR3. Here the CDR3 DNA reads TGTGCCTTGTGGGAGCGTCAGGAGGGTTATTATAAGAAACTCTTT. Translated, it gives CALWERQEGYYKKLF.

The table lists this clone with a few counts. Since a much larger clone is just one base distant, this may be a read error. Here the CDR3 reads CATWDNTGWFKIF. CDR3 coding DNA: TGTGCCACCTGGGATAACACTGGTTGGTTCAAGATATTT. This chain joins TRGV8 and TRGJP1. No J gene was available from TCRdb, and it was assigned here by a germline match of the DNA. This CDR3 is built from 13 residues. V shed 2 bases, J shed 4 bases, and the junction held 1 base outside the gene matches. Germline values: CDR1 VENAVY, CDR2 YDSYNSRV.

Note on this clone: A much larger clone sits a single nucleotide away, making a read error possible. Different DNA sequences within this sample yield the same CDR3. The chain has TRGV5 and TRGJ1 or TRGJ2. TCRdb is silent on the J gene; assignment here came from matching the DNA to germline. The CDR3 sequence is 15 residues long. CDR1 and CDR2 (germline): VINAFY, YDVSNSKD. CDR3 in DNA: TGTGCCACCTGGGACAGGCCGCCGAATTATTACAAGAAACTCTTT. It yields the protein CATWDRPPNYYKKLF.

Turning to this clone: With a much larger clone just one base away, this may be a read error. The CDR3 loop reads CATWDGLGHKKLF. CDR3 sequence (DNA): TGTGCCACCTGGGATGGGCTGGGCCATAAGAAACTCTTT. The V gene lacks a call, and TRGJ1 or TRGJ2 is the J gene. This CDR3 comprises 13 residues.

Turning to this clone: Compared with germline, one end of the junction differs, possibly owing to a read error. This sample also contains other DNA sequences that code for the same CDR3. V usage is TRGV9 and J usage is TRGJP. Germline matching of the DNA provided the J gene here, since TCRdb leaves it blank. The CDR3 is 16 residues long. CDR1 is GITISATS, CDR2 ISYDGTV, per germline (reference sequence). As DNA, the CDR3 is TGTGCCTTGTGGGAGGTTCAAGAGTTGGGAAAAAAAATCAAGGTATTT. Translated: CALWEVQELGKKIKVF.